Ten or more counts support the clone carrying this T cell receptor beta chain. Trimming cost V 7 bases and J 1 base, with 10 bases left between them. This CDR3 has 13 residues. This entry comes from a study of early T cells in non-severe SARS-CoV-2 infection. Attachment of unique molecular identifiers was made to individual cDNA molecules. TCRdb reprocessed the 5' RACE reads via MiXCR and lists one record per CDR3 protein. The repertoire holds tens of thousands of distinct CDR3 sequences, with about 12% as singletons. The gene calls are TRBV12-3 or TRBV12-4 and TRBJ1-1; D uncertain. The source of this sequence is an adult who was a healthcare worker with PCR-confirmed SARS-CoV-2 infection or an uninfected control (not recorded which). The donor label of this sample is uncertain. The input for sequencing was whole blood, taken at baseline. The CDR3 loop reads CASKRSGNTEAFF. Written as DNA, the CDR3 is TGTGCCAGCAAACGGTCTGGGAACACTGAAGCTTTCTTT.